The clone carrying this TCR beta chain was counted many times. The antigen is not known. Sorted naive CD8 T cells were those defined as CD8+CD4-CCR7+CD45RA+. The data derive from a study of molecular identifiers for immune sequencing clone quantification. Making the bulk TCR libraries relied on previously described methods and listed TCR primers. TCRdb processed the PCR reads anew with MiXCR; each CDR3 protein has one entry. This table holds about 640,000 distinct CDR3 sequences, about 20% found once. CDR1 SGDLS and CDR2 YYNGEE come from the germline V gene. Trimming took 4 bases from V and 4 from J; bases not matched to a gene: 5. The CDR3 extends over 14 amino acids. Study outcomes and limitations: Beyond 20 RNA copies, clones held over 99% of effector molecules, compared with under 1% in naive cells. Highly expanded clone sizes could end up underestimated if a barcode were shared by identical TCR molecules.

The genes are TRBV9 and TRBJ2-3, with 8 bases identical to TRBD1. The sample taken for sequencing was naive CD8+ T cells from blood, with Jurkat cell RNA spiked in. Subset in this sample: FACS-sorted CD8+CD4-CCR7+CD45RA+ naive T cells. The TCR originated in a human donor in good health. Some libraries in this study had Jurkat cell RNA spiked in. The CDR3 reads CASSLWTGSDTQYF. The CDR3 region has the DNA TGTGCCAGCAGCCTATGGACAGGGTCAGATACGCAGTATTTT. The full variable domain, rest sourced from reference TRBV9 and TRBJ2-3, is DSGVTQTPKHLITATGQRVTLRCSPRSGDLSVYWYQQSLDQGLQFLIQYYNGEERAKGNILERFSAQQFPDLHSELNLSSLELGDSALYFCASSLWTGSDTQYFGPGTRLTVL.